This is a list of T cell receptor beta chains from one sample in a study of T cells after yellow fever vaccination. TCRdb re-derived calls from the 5' RACE reads in MiXCR, one entry per CDR3 protein. The sample holds just under 600,000 distinct CDR3 sequences, approximately 13% seen once. Source: PBMCs, taken on the day of the yellow fever booster vaccination. The receptor source for this set is a man aged 25 to 40 who received the YFV17D yellow fever vaccine. CDR3s include the opening cysteine and the closing phenylalanine or tryptophan. A D gene is named only where the DNA matches it firmly. Expanded clones get a size class; other rows say once, few or many, or leave the size out.

clone size	V gene	J gene	D gene	CDR3 protein	CDR3 DNA
few	TRBV12-3/TRBV12-4	TRBJ1-5	NA	CASSLDMAQHF	TGTGCCAGCAGTCTCGACATGGCCCAGCATTTT
NA	TRBV7-8	TRBJ1-1	NA	CASSFTGPTEAFF	TGTGCCAGCAGCTTCACAGGGCCCACTGAAGCTTTCTTT
NA	TRBV6-1	TRBJ1-6	NA	CASSEIGTLSSYNSPLHF	TGTGCCAGCAGTGAAATAGGGACACTAAGCTCCTATAATTCACCCCTCCACTTT
few	TRBV20-1	TRBJ2-3	TRBD1	CSGQGTNTDTQYF	TGCAGTGGACAGGGGACAAACACAGATACGCAGTATTTT
NA	TRBV29-1	TRBJ2-7	NA	CSVAHRDPYEQYF	TGCAGCGTCGCACATCGGGACCCCTACGAGCAGTACTTC
few	TRBV20-1	TRBJ2-1	TRBD1	CSARTGGLYGQFF	TGCAGTGCTAGGACAGGGGGCCTCTATGGGCAGTTCTTC
few	TRBV7-2	TRBJ1-1	NA	CASSLRGDRTEAFF	TGTGCCAGCAGCCTAAGAGGTGATCGGACTGAAGCTTTCTTT
many	TRBV12-3/TRBV12-4	TRBJ1-3	NA	CASRTTGSGNTIYF	TGTGCCAGCAGGACAACGGGGTCTGGAAACACCATATATTTT
NA	TRBV7-9	TRBJ2-5	NA	CASSLGAGVYQETQYF	TGTGCCAGCAGCTTAGGGGCAGGGGTTTACCAAGAGACCCAGTACTTC
few	TRBV9	TRBJ1-6	TRBD1	CASSYRGQDSPLHF	TGTGCCAGCAGTTACAGGGGGCAGGATTCACCCCTCCACTTT
few	TRBV4-1	TRBJ2-7	NA	CASSQERTETGSYEQYF	TGCGCCAGCAGCCAAGAAAGGACCGAGACAGGCTCCTACGAGCAGTACTTC
NA	TRBV7-8	TRBJ2-5	NA	CASSPTTETQYF	TGTGCCAGCAGCCCCACGACAGAGACCCAGTACTTC
NA	TRBV6-1	TRBJ2-2	NA	CASSSAGAGELFF	TGTGCCAGCAGCTCCGCTGGGGCCGGGGAGCTGTTTTTT
few	TRBV6-5	TRBJ2-7	NA	CASSYSRTPPRYEQYF	TGTGCCAGCAGTTACTCCCGGACACCCCCGAGATACGAGCAGTACTTC
NA	TRBV20-1	TRBJ2-3	NA	CSARWAGDITDTQYF	TGCAGTGCTAGATGGGCAGGAGACATCACAGATACGCAGTATTTT
NA	TRBV12-3/TRBV12-4	TRBJ1-6	NA	CASSLVGAESPLHF	TGTGCCAGCAGTTTAGTAGGGGCCGAATCACCCCTCCACTTT
few	TRBV7-8	TRBJ1-5	NA	CASSSRMADQPQHF	TGTGCCAGCAGCTCCAGGATGGCGGATCAGCCCCAGCATTTT